This TCR beta chain was observed in a study of blood T cell repertoires in COVID-19. The wider study: T cells, B-cell-depleted T cells, or PBMCs provided the cDNA or gDNA that served as material.

A word on this clone: Other DNA variants within this sample encode the same CDR3.

The repertoire was sequenced with immunoSEQ multiplex PCR; TCRdb's copy has only in-frame clones and lacks some. This table holds some 150,000 clones, 60% to 85% found once. This receptor was identified in a man aged 50-60 years with active or convalescent COVID-19. Material for sequencing was peripheral blood.

CDR3 DNA: TGTGCCAGCAGCTGGACTAGCGGCCAAGAGACCCAGTACTTC. Its translation: CASSWTSGQETQYF. The chain uses TRBV11-2 and TRBJ2-5, with TRBD2 matching over 10 bases. This CDR3 has 14 residues. CDR1 SGHAT and CDR2 FQNNGV come from the germline V gene. Unmatched junction bases numbered 0, after V lost 4 bases and J lost 1 base.